A selection of T cell receptor beta chains follows, all from one sample in a study of OX40 agonist ivuxolimab in advanced cancers. Measured with immunoSEQ multiplex PCR; TCRdb has only the in-frame clones, and not every one. In the table there are tens of thousands of clones, 90% to 95% of which are singletons. Sequences were derived from CD4+ or CD8+ T cells sorted from blood, sampled in a trial of the OX40 agonist ivuxolimab. The receptor source for this set is an adult with an advanced solid tumor such as melanoma, head and neck, liver or kidney cancer. The CDR3 runs from the conserved cysteine through the conserved F or W. Fields, in order: clone size, J gene, V gene, D gene, CDR3 DNA, CDR3 protein. A D gene is named only where the DNA matches it firmly. The listing skips clone size in some rows; elsewhere it reads once, few, many or a size class.

clone size: .; J gene: TRBJ1-6; V gene: TRBV19; D gene: .; CDR3 DNA: TGTGCCAGTAGTACCAGGGGAAATTCACCCCTCCACTTT; CDR3 protein: CASSTRGNSPLHF
clone size: .; J gene: TRBJ2-1; V gene: TRBV11-3; D gene: .; CDR3 DNA: TGTGCCAGCAGCTTAGGGGGCGAGACGTACAATGAGCAGTTCTTC; CDR3 protein: CASSLGGETYNEQFF
clone size: .; J gene: TRBJ2-7; V gene: TRBV18; D gene: .; CDR3 DNA: TGTGCCAGCTCACCACCCGGGTTGTCCTACGAGCAGTACTTC; CDR3 protein: CASSPPGLSYEQYF
clone size: .; J gene: TRBJ2-1; V gene: TRBV7-9; D gene: TRBD2; CDR3 DNA: TGTGCCAGCGAGAGGACTAGCGGGGTAAATGAGCAGTTCTTC; CDR3 protein: CASERTSGVNEQFF
clone size: .; J gene: TRBJ1-5; V gene: TRBV19; D gene: TRBD1; CDR3 DNA: TGTGCCAGTAGTATGGGACAGGCTGACAATCAGCCCCAGCATTTT; CDR3 protein: CASSMGQADNQPQHF
clone size: .; J gene: TRBJ2-2; V gene: TRBV5-4; D gene: .; CDR3 DNA: TGTGCCAGCAGCTTGGGTGGCCTAGCAAGCATCGGGGAGCTGTTTTTT; CDR3 protein: CASSLGGLASIGELFF
clone size: .; J gene: TRBJ2-3; V gene: TRBV7-2; D gene: .; CDR3 DNA: TGTGCCAGCAGCTTAGCTAGCACAGATACGCAGTATTTT; CDR3 protein: CASSLASTDTQYF
clone size: few; J gene: TRBJ2-2; V gene: TRBV18; D gene: .; CDR3 DNA: TGTGCCAGCTCACCACGGGACACCGGGGAGCTGTTTTTT; CDR3 protein: CASSPRDTGELFF
clone size: .; J gene: TRBJ2-7; V gene: TRBV13; D gene: TRBD2; CDR3 DNA: TGTGCCAGCAGCCCCCGACTAGAGGCGGGGGTCTACGAGCAGTACTTC; CDR3 protein: CASSPRLEAGVYEQYF
clone size: .; J gene: TRBJ1-5; V gene: TRBV7-2; D gene: .; CDR3 DNA: TGTGCCAGCAGCTTAGTCCTCGGGGGTAGCAATCAGCCCCAGCATTTT; CDR3 protein: CASSLVLGGSNQPQHF
clone size: few; J gene: TRBJ1-1; V gene: TRBV9; D gene: .; CDR3 DNA: TGTGCCAGCAGCGTAGAAGGGGTCTCTGAAGCTTTCTTT; CDR3 protein: CASSVEGVSEAFF
clone size: .; J gene: TRBJ1-1; V gene: TRBV6-5; D gene: .; CDR3 DNA: TGTGCCAGCAGTTACTCGCGACAGATGAACACTGAAGCTTTCTTT; CDR3 protein: CASSYSRQMNTEAFF
clone size: .; J gene: TRBJ2-7; V gene: TRBV10-1; D gene: .; CDR3 DNA: TGCGCCAGCAGCCAGGTTGGGCTTCCGTACGAGCAGTACTTC; CDR3 protein: CASSQVGLPYEQYF
clone size: .; J gene: TRBJ1-5; V gene: TRBV5-4; D gene: .; CDR3 DNA: TGTGCCAGCAGCTTGAAAGACGGTTCAAATCAGCCCCAGCATTTT; CDR3 protein: CASSLKDGSNQPQHF
clone size: .; J gene: TRBJ1-1; V gene: TRBV11-2; D gene: .; CDR3 DNA: TGTGCCAGCAGCTTAGTGGGGAGGAGGGCTGAAGCTTTCTTT; CDR3 protein: CASSLVGRRAEAFF
clone size: .; J gene: TRBJ2-7; V gene: TRBV19; D gene: TRBD1; CDR3 DNA: TGTGCCAGTAGCCGGCAGGGGGCCTCCTACGAGCAGTACTTC; CDR3 protein: CASSRQGASYEQYF
clone size: .; J gene: TRBJ2-3; V gene: TRBV7-2; D gene: .; CDR3 DNA: TGTGCCAGCAGCTTAGTGCGCACAGATACGCAGTATTTT; CDR3 protein: CASSLVRTDTQYF
clone size: .; J gene: TRBJ2-3; V gene: TRBV10-3; D gene: TRBD2; CDR3 DNA: TGTGCCATCCGAGGCGGGAGTCCCCCAGATACGCAGTATTTT; CDR3 protein: CAIRGGSPPDTQYF
clone size: .; J gene: TRBJ1-3; V gene: TRBV7-2; D gene: .; CDR3 DNA: TGTGCCAGCAGCTTATCCTTCCAGCAATCTGGAAACACCATATATTTT; CDR3 protein: CASSLSFQQSGNTIYF
clone size: .; J gene: TRBJ1-5; V gene: TRBV27; D gene: .; CDR3 DNA: TGTGCCACTCGGGGGCCTAGCAATCAGCCCCAGCATTTT; CDR3 protein: CATRGPSNQPQHF
clone size: .; J gene: TRBJ1-1; V gene: TRBV18; D gene: TRBD1; CDR3 DNA: TGTGCCAGCTCACTACTATCGACAGGGTTCGGCACTGAAGCTTTCTTT; CDR3 protein: CASSLLSTGFGTEAFF
clone size: .; J gene: TRBJ2-7; V gene: TRBV7-2; D gene: TRBD2; CDR3 DNA: TGTGCCAGCAGCTTAGCGATAGCGGGAGATTACGAGCAGTACTTC; CDR3 protein: CASSLAIAGDYEQYF